Following are 15 T cell receptor beta chains from one sample sequenced in a study of CD8+CD57+ T cells in acquired aplastic anemia. By flow cytometry, patients selected for sequencing had shown an expansion of CD8+CD57+ cells. Genomic DNA acted as the template from which TCR beta VDJ combination and CDR3 sequence profiling were carried out. Each CDR3 protein is one row after TCRdb ran MiXCR on the reads. The table shows more than 150,000 distinct CDR3 sequences, with less than 50% occurring only once. The sequencing input was sorted CD4+, CD8+, or CD8+CD57+ T cells (not recorded which) from PBMCs. The receptors shown here come from a human donor with aplastic anemia.

This clonotype was seen many times. J is TRBJ2-1 and V is TRBV5-4, with 11 nucleotides matching TRBD2. The CDR3 runs to 19 residues. The germline V gene has CDR1 SGHNT and CDR2 YYREEE (reference sequence). Unmatched junction bases numbered 8, after V lost 0 bases and J lost 0 bases. The CDR3 DNA sequence: TGTGCCAGCAGCTTGGACCGGGGACTAGCGGTGAACTCCTACAATGAGCAGTTCTTC. It specifies CASSLDRGLAVNSYNEQFF.

This clonotype occurred once. The germline gene is not matched at one end of the junction; a read error may be the cause. V gene TRBV2 combines with J gene TRBJ2-7; D ambiguous. There are 11 residues in the CDR3. CDR1 SNHLY and CDR2 FYNNEI come from the germline V gene. The CDR3 DNA follows: TGTGCCAGCAGTGACAGTAAAGGACCTCGCTTC. This gives the protein CASSDSKGPRF.

This clonotype was detected many times. The rearrangement joins TRBV6-5 to TRBJ2-7; 8 bases align to TRBD2. J gave up 3 bases and V 2 bases, and 6 bases lay outside the gene matches. Germline V CDR1 and CDR2: MNHEY, SVGAGI. The CDR3 totals 15 residues. CDR3 nucleotide sequence: TGTGCCAGCAGTTACAAGGGACTAGTGATCTACGAGCAGTACTTC. This gives the protein CASSYKGLVIYEQYF.

The chain combines TRBV10-2 with TRBJ2-7; D not certain. The V end lost 8 bases, the J end lost 7 bases, and 12 bases lay between the germline ends. Germline CDR1 and CDR2: WSHSY and SAAADI. This CDR3 has 11 amino acids. The chain's CDR3 is CASALSLEQYF. The DNA of the CDR3 is TGCGCCAGCGCCTTGTCCCTGGAGCAGTACTTC.

The chain has TRBV10-2 and TRBJ1-1; the D is unclear. Looked up from germline, CDR1 is WSHSY and CDR2 is SAAADI. Trimming left V 4 bases short and J 1 base short, with 10 bases between. The length of the CDR3 is 14 residues. CDR3 DNA sequence: TGCGCCAGCAGTGCTTTAGCTGGGAACACTGAAGCTTTCTTT. It yields the protein CASSALAGNTEAFF.

As to this clonotype: This may be a read error: a much more frequent sequence differs by one nucleotide. The CDR3 DNA reads TGCGCCAGCAGCTCCGCACCCCAGACAGGGGGCAGGGAAAAACTGGTTTTT. Translating gives CASSSAPQTGGREKLVF. V is TRBV5-1 and J is TRBJ1-4; 10 bases match TRBD1. The CDR3 has 17 residues. Germline values: CDR1 SGHRS, CDR2 YFSETQ.

The chain has TRBV10-3 and TRBJ2-3, with TRBD2 identical over 7 bases. V dropped 3 bases and J dropped 8; count of bases not matched to a gene: 11. Germline V gene data show CDR1 as ENHRY and CDR2 as SYGVKD. CDR3 length: 15 residues. The CDR3 coding sequence is TGTGCCATCAGTGACCTAGCGGCTGTAGGTTTTACGCAGTATTTT. Protein: CAISDLAAVGFTQYF.

A note on this clonotype: At one end, the junction sequence differs from germline, possibly due to a read error. This chain links TRBV10-2 with TRBJ2-1; no definite D call. Germline loops: CDR1 WSHSY, CDR2 SAAADI. The CDR3 runs 13 residues. The CDR3 DNA follows: TGCGCCAGCCAGGAGAACTCCTACAGTGAGCAGTTCTTC. Translated: CASQENSYSEQFF.

There are a few counts of this clonotype. A much larger clone sits a single nucleotide away, making a read error possible. The chain employs TRBV19 and TRBJ2-1; 13 nucleotides agree with TRBD2. The CDR3 has 16 amino acids. CDR1 LNHDA and CDR2 SQIVND come from the germline V gene (reference sequence). J lost 9 bases, V lost 4 bases, and 9 bases had no gene match. The CDR3 protein is CASSTRTSGSITEQFF. CDR3 DNA: TGTGCCAGTAGTACACGGACTAGCGGGAGTATAACTGAGCAGTTCTTC.

This clonotype was detected only once. The junction departs from germline at one end; a sequencing error may be responsible. This rearrangement joins TRBV19 to TRBJ1-3; D gene ambiguous. Germline V gives CDR1 LNHDA, CDR2 SQIVND (reference sequence). The CDR3 runs 14 residues. The CDR3 DNA is TGTGCCACTAGTACCGCTAACGGAGGAAACACCATATATTTC. The encoded protein is CATSTANGGNTIYF.

With respect to this clonotype: This clone may be a read error of a much larger clone one base away. The chain joins TRBV2 to TRBJ2-3; the D is unclear. The CDR3 covers 11 residues. The germline V and J ends were trimmed by 6 bases and 2 bases, with 3 bases remaining between them. CDR1 and CDR2 from the germline V gene are SNHLY and FYNNEI. CDR3 protein: CASRYTDTQYF. Here the CDR3 DNA reads TGTGCCAGCAGGTACACAGATACGCAGTATTTT.

The chain links TRBV7-9 to TRBJ2-3, with D possibly being TRBD2 (6 bases). The CDR3 runs to 10 residues. V was pared by 9 bases and J by 9 bases, with 10 bases between. Germline V CDR1 and CDR2: SEHNR, FQNEAQ (reference sequence). The CDR3 here is CASSGGTQYF. As DNA, the CDR3 is TGTGCCAGTTCTGGAGGGACGCAGTATTTT.

A note on this clonotype: Just one base apart from a much larger clone, this may be a read error. The genes are TRBV6-5 and TRBJ2-3; 7 nucleotides match TRBD2. V was clipped by 4 bases and J by 8 bases; unmatched bases: 3. This CDR3 is built from 12 residues. CDR1 and CDR2 from the germline V gene are MNHEY and SVGAGI. The CDR3 DNA reads as TGTGCCAGCAGTTCACCGGGGGGTACGCAGTATTTT. This encodes CASSSPGGTQYF.

This chain uses TRBV19 with TRBJ2-7; TRBD1 matches at 7 bases. The CDR3 totals 14 residues. Per the germline V gene, CDR1 is LNHDA and CDR2 is SQIVND (reference sequence). The trim removed 6 bases at V and 4 bases at J, leaving 9 bases unmatched. This CDR3 reads CASSPGQSLYEQYF. CDR3 nucleotides: TGTGCCAGTAGCCCGGGACAGAGCCTTTACGAGCAGTACTTC. The full variable domain, with the rest looked up from reference TRBV19 and TRBJ2-7, is DGGITQSPKYLFRKEGQNVTLSCEQNLNHDAMYWYRQDPGQGLRLIYYSQIVNDFQKGDIAEGYSVSREKKESFPLTVTSAQKNPTAFYLCASSPGQSLYEQYFGPGTRLTVT.

The chain is built from TRBV10-3 and TRBJ1-1; D is unclear. CDR3 length equals 14 residues. Germline-derived CDR1 and CDR2 are ENHRY and SYGVKD. V gave up 0 bases and J gave up 8 bases, with 13 bases separating them. The chain's CDR3 is CAISESRGSTEAFF. The CDR3, as DNA: TGTGCCATCAGTGAGTCTCGGGGAAGCACCGAAGCTTTCTTT.